The next 32 T cell receptor beta chains were all read from a single sample in a study of blood T cells in healthy people across ages. The second PCR ran about 6 to 11 cycles with a sample-barcoded 5' primer and J-beta primers. TCRdb itself ran the 5' RACE reads through MiXCR, one entry per CDR3 protein. This sample has roughly 1,000,000 distinct CDR3 sequences, with less than 25% found just once. The same specimen was also included in a second study, on T cells of mothers and their children.

Sequenced sample: blood. Receptor source: a girl aged 2 to 10 in good health.

This clonotype was found a few times. The chain carries TRBV20-1 and TRBJ2-1; D tentatively reads TRBD1 or TRBD2 (6 bases each). This CDR3 has 12 residues. Germline CDR1 is DFQATT and CDR2 is SNEGSKA (reference sequence). Trimming cost V 0 bases and J 15 bases, with 15 bases left between them. Written as DNA, the CDR3 is TGCAGTGCTAGAGATAAGGGGGGCCTTCCGTTCTTC. Protein product: CSARDKGGLPFF.

The table lists this clonotype with a few counts. The rearrangement joins TRBV29-1 to TRBJ1-5; D is unclear. The germline gives CDR1 SQVTM, CDR2 ANQGSEA. This CDR3 contains 13 residues. Deletions cut 5 bases from V and 3 bases from J, with 11 bases between. The DNA of the CDR3 is TGCAGCGTTTATGGGGAACCCAATCAGCCCCAGCATTTT. It yields the protein CSVYGEPNQPQHF.

This sequence joins TRBV4-1 and TRBJ2-5; maybe TRBD2 (6 bases). TRBJ2-7 explains the end of the DNA better; the J call may be wrong. Germline V gives CDR1 MGHRA, CDR2 YSYEKL. The CDR3 extends over 14 amino acids. In DNA, the CDR3 is TGCGCCAGCAGCCGGGGGGACTTCCCCGACGAGCAGTACTTC. Translated, it gives CASSRGDFPDEQYF.

The chain uses TRBV4-3 and TRBJ1-6; 7 bases fit TRBD1. CDR1 and CDR2 (germline): LGHNA, YSLEER. The CDR3 totals 16 residues. V trimming: 2 bases; J trimming: 5 bases; junction bases outside the gene matches: 6. The DNA of the CDR3 is TGCGCCAGCAGCCAACTCAGGGGGATCGATAATTCACCCCTCCACTTT. Encoded protein: CASSQLRGIDNSPLHF.

The chain employs TRBV29-1 and TRBJ2-7; TRBD1 matches 10 bases. Trimming removed 0 bases from V and 4 bases from J; junction bases left unmatched: 21. This CDR3 has 20 amino acids. Germline loops: CDR1 SQVTM, CDR2 ANQGSEA. For the CDR3, the DNA is TGCAGCGTTGAAGATCTGGTATCCGAGACAGGGGGCGAATCGGGATACGAGCAGTACTTC. This gives the protein CSVEDLVSETGGESGYEQYF.

V usage is TRBV5-6 and J usage is TRBJ1-5; D uncertain. The V gene's germline CDR1 is SGHDT and CDR2 YYEEEE. The length of the CDR3 is 13 residues. V lost 4 bases and J 8 bases, leaving 13 bases between the germline ends. This CDR3 is CASSLALGKPQHF. The CDR3 DNA follows: TGTGCCAGCAGCCTGGCCCTCGGGAAGCCCCAGCATTTT. The variable domain in full, completed from reference TRBV5-6 and TRBJ1-5, reads DAGVTQSPTHLIKTRGQQVTLRCSPKSGHDTVSWYQQALGQGPQFIFQYYEEEERQRGNFPDRFSGHQFPNYSSELNVNALLLGDSALYLCASSLALGKPQHFGDGTRLSIL.

This clonotype was recorded a few times. The rearrangement uses TRBV7-9 and TRBJ2-3; maybe TRBD1 (5 bases). Germline assignment: CDR1 SEHNR and CDR2 FQNEAQ (reference sequence). This CDR3 has 11 residues. V dropped 8 bases and J dropped 6 bases, with 9 bases sitting between them. Here the CDR3 reads CASFRADTQYF. The CDR3 DNA sequence: TGTGCCAGCTTCAGGGCCGATACGCAGTATTTT.

The V and J genes are TRBV4-1 and TRBJ2-5; 10 nucleotides align to TRBD2. The better agreement between TRBJ2-7 and the DNA end casts doubt on the J call. The CDR3 has 18 amino acids. The germline CDR1 and CDR2 sequences are MGHRA and YSYEKL. The CDR3 protein is CASSRKVLTSGKTNEQYF. The CDR3 region has the DNA TGCGCCAGCAGCCGCAAGGTCCTTACTAGCGGGAAGACCAACGAGCAGTACTTC.

This clonotype was detected a few times. The chain employs TRBV29-1 and TRBJ2-1, with D possibly TRBD2 on 6 matching bases. This CDR3 comprises 15 residues. V shed 6 bases and J shed 3 bases, with 18 bases lying between them. The germline gives CDR1 SQVTM, CDR2 ANQGSEA. CDR3 in DNA: TGCAGCGTCCTTCCGCCGGGACTGAGCTACAATGAGCAGTTCTTC. This sequence encodes CSVLPPGLSYNEQFF.

In this sample, this clonotype turned up a few times. The V call is TRBV10-3, the J call TRBJ2-5; 8 bases line up with TRBD1. Near its end, the DNA agrees better with TRBJ2-7, so the J call may be wrong. Looked up from germline, CDR1 is ENHRY and CDR2 is SYGVKD. The CDR3 has 15 amino acids. DNA for the CDR3: TGTGCCATCAGCACCGGGACAGGTCTGACCTACGAGCAGTACTTC. Translating it yields CAISTGTGLTYEQYF.

This clonotype appeared a few times. The chain links TRBV10-3 to TRBJ1-6; a possible D gene is TRBD1 (5 bases). Germline assignment: CDR1 ENHRY and CDR2 SYGVKD. The CDR3 length is 14 residues. Deletions cut 10 bases from V and 4 bases from J, with 14 bases between. The chain's CDR3 is CATMNRTYNSPLHF. The CDR3 DNA sequence: TGTGCCACCATGAACCGGACATATAATTCACCCCTCCACTTT.

V and J are TRBV28 and TRBJ2-5, with 8 bases matching TRBD1. This CDR3 spans 16 amino acids. V was pared by 0 bases and J by 4 bases, with 7 bases of the junction left unmatched. Germline V CDR1 and CDR2: MDHEN, SYDVKM. The chain's CDR3 is CASSLWGAGQGETQYF. In DNA form, the CDR3 reads TGTGCCAGCAGTTTATGGGGGGCTGGACAGGGAGAGACCCAGTACTTC.

V is TRBV6-2 or TRBV6-3 and J is TRBJ2-1, with D tentatively TRBD2 (6 bases). This CDR3 is 15 amino acids long. Per the germline V gene, CDR1 is MNHEY and CDR2 is SVGEGT. V gave up 3 bases and J gave up 6 bases, with 15 bases separating them. The CDR3 protein is CASSYNSEGLNEQFF. CDR3 bases: TGTGCCAGCAGTTATAACTCGGAGGGCCTCAATGAGCAGTTCTTC.

The chain joins TRBV29-1 to TRBJ2-2; D possibly corresponds to TRBD2 (5 bases). Trimming removed 6 bases from V and 1 base from J, with 15 bases in between. The germline V gene encodes CDR1 SQVTM and CDR2 ANQGSEA. This CDR3 contains 15 residues. CDR3 sequence reads: CSVERRRQNTGELFF. The CDR3 coding sequence is TGCAGCGTGGAACGACGGAGGCAGAACACCGGGGAGCTGTTTTTT.

The V gene is TRBV6-4, the J gene TRBJ2-5; D remains ambiguous. The CDR3 covers 15 residues. The ends were cut back, 0 bases at V and 3 bases at J, with 11 bases in the middle. Germline assignment: CDR1 MRHNA and CDR2 SNTAGT. The CDR3 bases are TGTGCCAGCAGTGACTCGAGTCGGTCTAAAGAGACCCAGTACTTC. Its protein is CASSDSSRSKETQYF.

In its sample, this clonotype was seen a few times. The chain joins TRBV4-1 to TRBJ1-1; a weak D match, TRBD1 (5 bases). This CDR3 is 14 amino acids long. CDR1 is MGHRA, CDR2 YSYEKL, per germline. Trimming took 0 bases from V and 1 from J, leaving 6 bases between them. The CDR3 sequence: CASSQDGGNTEAFF. In DNA, the CDR3 is TGCGCCAGCAGCCAAGACGGGGGGAACACTGAAGCTTTCTTT.

This clonotype came up a few times. J is TRBJ1-4 and V is TRBV29-1; TRBD1 might be the D (6 bases). The CDR3 loop spans 17 amino acids. Germline-derived CDR1 and CDR2 are SQVTM and ANQGSEA. Trimming left V 7 bases short and J 8 bases short, with 29 bases between. The CDR3 nucleotides read TGCAGCGCTTTCCCGCCTAGACACCCAGGGGTGGGGGAAAAACTGTTTTTT. Encoded protein: CSAFPPRHPGVGEKLFF.

With respect to this clonotype: Germline is not matched at one junction end, which may reflect a read error. This chain uses TRBV12-3 or TRBV12-4 with TRBJ1-2; 7 positions match TRBD1. CDR3 length: 13 residues. CDR3 nucleotides: TGCGCCAGCAGCCCGGGACAGATCTATGGCTACACCTTC. Translated: CASSPGQIYGYTF.

This clonotype was seen more than once but under ten times. V usage is TRBV7-2 and J usage is TRBJ1-2; D remains unclear. Per the germline V gene, CDR1 is SGHTA and CDR2 is FQGNSA. The CDR3 totals 15 residues. The V and J ends lost 1 base and 3 bases respectively, with 12 bases between them. CDR3 protein: CASSLGVLRDYGYTF. The CDR3 DNA reads TGTGCCAGCAGCTTAGGTGTCTTACGGGACTATGGCTACACCTTC.

The chain couples TRBV5-5 to TRBJ2-2, with TRBD2 matching over 8 bases. Looked up from germline, CDR1 is SGHKS and CDR2 is YYEKEE (reference sequence). The CDR3 sequence is 16 residues long. The junction had 6 bases not matched to a gene; V was cut back by 0 bases and J by 5 bases. In DNA form, the CDR3 reads TGTGCCAGCAGCTTGGTCGGGGGGGCCGGAACCGGGGAGCTGTTTTTT. Translated: CASSLVGGAGTGELFF. Full variable domain (missing parts from reference TRBV5-5 and TRBJ2-2): DAGVTQSPTHLIKTRGQQVTLRCSPISGHKSVSWYQQVLGQGPQFIFQYYEKEERGRGNFPDRFSARQFPNYSSELNVNALLLGDSALYLCASSLVGGAGTGELFFGEGSRLTVL.

In this sample, this clonotype turned up a few times. The chain recombines TRBV7-9 with TRBJ2-1; 10 bases are a match to TRBD2. Germline lookup yields CDR1 SEHNR and CDR2 FQNEAQ (reference sequence). CDR3 size: 15 residues. Trimming at V came to 4 bases and at J to 8 bases, leaving 8 bases not matched to a gene. Here the CDR3 reads CASSSLAGVFDEQFF. The CDR3 DNA reads TGTGCCAGCAGCTCCCTAGCGGGGGTCTTTGATGAGCAGTTCTTC. Together with reference TRBV7-9 and TRBJ2-1, the CDR3 gives the full variable domain: DTGVSQNPRHKITKRGQNVTFRCDPISEHNRLYWYRQTLGQGPEFLTYFQNEAQLEKSRLLSDRFSAERPKGSFSTLEIQRTEQGDSAMYLCASSSLAGVFDEQFFGPGTRLTVL.

DNA for the CDR3: TGTGCCAGCAGCCAAGATCTTAGGGCGGGTGCCACCGGGGAGCTGTTTTTT. Translation: CASSQDLRAGATGELFF. The V gene is TRBV3-1, the J gene TRBJ2-2; tentatively, D is TRBD2 (5 bases). Germline V gene data show CDR1 as LGHDT and CDR2 as YNNKEL (reference sequence). This CDR3 region has 17 residues. The V gene lost 0 bases and the J gene lost 4 bases, with 15 bases spanning the gap.

The chain has TRBV7-8 and TRBJ2-5; D is perhaps TRBD1 or TRBD2 (6 bases each). The tail of the sequence fits TRBJ2-7 better, so the J call may be wrong. The CDR3 is 16 residues long. Germline lookup yields CDR1 SGHVS and CDR2 FQNEAQ. Written as DNA, the CDR3 is TGTGCCAGCAGCTTAGGCGGGGCAGGGACAACCTACGAGCAGTACTTC. Translating it yields CASSLGGAGTTYEQYF.

The chain has TRBV24-1 and TRBJ2-5; D not certain. The last part of the DNA fits TRBJ2-7 better; the J call may be wrong. CDR1 and CDR2 from the germline V gene are KGHDR and SFDVKD. This CDR3 spans 13 amino acids. As DNA, the CDR3 is TGTGCCACCAGTGGAGACACCGACTACGAGCAGTACTTC. Its protein is CATSGDTDYEQYF.

This clonotype turned up a few times. This sequence joins TRBV6-5 and TRBJ1-3; D might be TRBD1 (6 bases). The CDR3 has 14 amino acids. Germline CDR1 is MNHEY and CDR2 is SVGAGI. The ends were cut back, 10 bases at V and 4 bases at J, with 17 bases in the middle. CDR3 in DNA: TGTGCCACCATGGGGGCAGAGGCGGGAAACACCATATATTTT. Its protein product is CATMGAEAGNTIYF.

The chain links TRBV5-1 to TRBJ1-1; tentative D call: TRBD1 (5 bases). The germline V and J ends were trimmed by 2 bases and 5 bases, with 19 bases remaining between them. The CDR3 extends over 16 amino acids. The V gene's germline CDR1 is SGHRS and CDR2 YFSETQ. The CDR3, as DNA: TGCGCCAGCAGCTTAAGAGAAGGGGAAGGGAAGACTGAAGCTTTCTTT. Its translation: CASSLREGEGKTEAFF.

This sequence joins TRBV7-2 and TRBJ2-4, with 7 bases fitting TRBD1. This CDR3 region has 14 residues. The trim removed 1 base at V and 6 bases at J, leaving 3 bases unmatched. The germline V gene has CDR1 SGHTA and CDR2 FQGNSA. The CDR3 loop reads CASSLGGQANIQYF. In DNA, the CDR3 is TGTGCCAGCAGCTTAGGCGGACAGGCAAACATTCAGTACTTC.

This clonotype was recorded a few times. J is TRBJ2-1 and V is TRBV15; 10 positions match TRBD2. V dropped 1 base and J dropped 1; count of bases not matched to a gene: 1. Germline CDR1 reads LNHNV; CDR2 reads YYDKDF (reference sequence). This CDR3 is built from 16 residues. For the CDR3, the DNA is TGTGCCACCAGCAGAGCACTAGCGGGGTCCTACAATGAGCAGTTCTTC. It encodes CATSRALAGSYNEQFF.

This clonotype has more than one count but fewer than ten. The chain links TRBV6-5 to TRBJ2-5; TRBD1 agrees at 9 bases. The DNA end lines up better with TRBJ2-7; the J call may be wrong. CDR1 MNHEY and CDR2 SVGAGI come from the germline V gene. The CDR3 length is 15 residues. For the CDR3, the DNA is TGTGCCAGCAGCTCAGGGGGACAGGGAGCCTACGAGCAGTACTTC. It encodes CASSSGGQGAYEQYF.

This clonotype has a handful of counts. V gene TRBV5-1 combines with J gene TRBJ2-5; D possibly corresponds to TRBD1 (6 bases). The CDR3 totals 15 residues. CDR1 and CDR2 from the germline V gene are SGHRS and YFSETQ. The V end was cut by 2 bases, the J end by 1 base, with 12 bases between. Here the CDR3 reads CASSFTDRTQETQYF. DNA for the CDR3: TGCGCCAGCAGCTTTACAGACAGGACCCAAGAGACCCAGTACTTC.

The table lists this clonotype with a few counts. CDR3 in amino acids: CASSPRDSGANVLTF. CDR3 sequence (DNA): TGTGCCAGCAGCCCACGAGACTCTGGGGCCAACGTCCTGACTTTC. The rearrangement links TRBV4-2 to TRBJ2-6; D is ambiguous. Looked up from germline, CDR1 is LGHNA and CDR2 is YNFKEQ. The CDR3 is made up of 15 amino acids. V lost 4 bases and J 0 bases, leaving 7 bases between the germline ends.

The chain is built from TRBV5-1 and TRBJ2-7, with D perhaps TRBD1 (6 bases). The ends were cut back, 0 bases at V and 5 bases at J, with 15 bases in the middle. The CDR3 is 15 residues long. CDR1 and CDR2 (germline): SGHRS, YFSETQ. The CDR3 here is CASSLERQDRHEQYF. DNA of the CDR3: TGCGCCAGCAGCTTGGAGCGACAGGATCGGCACGAGCAGTACTTC. The full variable domain, rest sourced from reference TRBV5-1 and TRBJ2-7, is KAGVTQTPRYLIKTRGQQVTLSCSPISGHRSVSWYQQTPGQGLQFLFEYFSETQRNKGNFPGRFSGRQFSNSRSEMNVSTLELGDSALYLCASSLERQDRHEQYFGPGTRLTVT.